A single sample gave rise to the 8 T cell receptor beta chains below, sequenced in a study of blood T cell repertoires in COVID-19. Here immunoSEQ multiplex PCR was the method, and the copy in TCRdb shows in-frame clones only, minus some. The sample records 250,000 to 300,000 clones, 65% to 90% being singletons. Sequenced: peripheral blood. The receptors derive from a man aged 50 or older with active or convalescent COVID-19.

V usage is TRBV5-6 and J usage is TRBJ2-5; 8 positions agree with TRBD1. This CDR3 is built from 16 residues. The V and J ends lost 4 bases and 4 bases, in that order; junction bases with no gene match: 12. In germline, CDR1 is SGHDT, CDR2 YYEEEE. DNA for the CDR3: TGTGCCAGCAGCCGGCATAGCGGACAGGGTTCAGAGACCCAGTACTTC. Protein sequence: CASSRHSGQGSETQYF. Together with reference TRBV5-6 and TRBJ2-5, the CDR3 gives the full variable domain: DAGVTQSPTHLIKTRGQQVTLRCSPKSGHDTVSWYQQALGQGPQFIFQYYEEEERQRGNFPDRFSGHQFPNYSSELNVNALLLGDSALYLCASSRHSGQGSETQYFGPGTRLLVL.

The V call is TRBV7-9, the J call TRBJ2-7; D is undetermined. Germline V gives CDR1 SEHNR, CDR2 FQNEAQ (reference sequence). This CDR3 has 12 amino acids. V shed 3 bases and J shed 6 bases, with 9 bases lying between them. The CDR3 loop reads CASSFSGLEQYF. DNA for the CDR3: TGTGCCAGCAGCTTTAGTGGGCTCGAGCAGTACTTC.

V gene TRBV28 combines with J gene TRBJ2-3; TRBD2 matches at 8 bases. Germline assignment: CDR1 MDHEN and CDR2 SYDVKM. The CDR3 contains 14 residues. Unmatched junction bases numbered 8, after V lost 8 bases and J lost 4 bases. This chain's CDR3 is CASSSGSRADTQYF. CDR3 DNA sequence: TGTGCCAGCTCAAGCGGGAGTAGGGCAGATACGCAGTATTTT.

The V and J genes are TRBV10-1 and TRBJ2-2; D might be TRBD1 (5 bases). Germline lookup yields CDR1 WNHNN and CDR2 SYGVQD (reference sequence). This CDR3 contains 13 residues. Trimming pared 8 bases from V and 0 bases from J, leaving 7 bases between. DNA for the CDR3: TGCGCCAGCGGGGCCCCGAACACCGGGGAGCTGTTTTTT. This sequence encodes CASGAPNTGELFF.

The rearrangement links TRBV2 to TRBJ1-2; TRBD1 aligns across 9 bases. V was clipped by 6 bases and J by 2 bases; unmatched bases: 10. CDR3 length: 16 residues. CDR1 and CDR2 from the germline V gene are SNHLY and FYNNEI. CDR3 sequence (DNA): TGTGCCAGCAGGGAACCAACAGGGGGCCTAAACTATGGCTACACCTTC. Translating gives CASREPTGGLNYGYTF.

This clone was counted between two and nine times. The CDR3 is CASSPQGHGYTF. CDR3 bases: TGTGCCAGCAGCCCACAGGGGCATGGCTACACCTTC. The gene calls are TRBV5-4 and TRBJ1-2, with 7 bases aligning to TRBD1. The CDR3 extends over 12 amino acids. The V segment lost 4 bases and the J segment 6 bases; nucleotides outside the gene matches: 3. CDR1 is SGHNT, CDR2 YYREEE, per germline (reference sequence).

Turning to this clone: At one end the junction does not follow the germline gene, possibly because of a read error. The V call is TRBV12-5, the J call TRBJ2-2; the D gene is possibly TRBD2 (6 bases). There are 13 residues in the CDR3. The germline CDR1 and CDR2 sequences are LGHNT and FRNRAP. CDR3 bases: TGTGCTAGTGGTTTGTTGATTCCGGGGGAGTTGTTTTTT. It encodes CASGLLIPGELFF. Based on the CDR3 plus reference TRBV12-5 and TRBJ2-2, the full variable domain is DARVTQTPRHKVTEMGQEVTMRCQPILGHNTVFWYRQTMMQGLELLAYFRNRAPLDDSGMPKDRFSAEMPDATLATLKIQPSEPRDSAVYFCASGLLIPGELFFGEGSRLTVL.

The chain uses TRBV3-1 (or the pseudogene TRBV3-2) and TRBJ1-3; weak D call: TRBD1 (6 bases). In germline, CDR1 is LGHDT, CDR2 YNNKEL (reference sequence). Trimming removed 1 base from V and 0 bases from J, with 10 bases in between. The CDR3 is made up of 16 amino acids. In DNA form, the CDR3 reads TGTGCCAGCAGCCAAGGGACAGATGGCTCTGGAAACACCATATATTTT. It specifies CASSQGTDGSGNTIYF.